This T cell receptor beta chain was sequenced for a study of blood T cell repertoires in COVID-19. Trimming cost V 7 bases and J 3 bases, with 21 bases left between them. The CDR3 is 16 residues long. Per germline, CDR1 MDHEN and CDR2 SYDVKM. Data came from immunoSEQ multiplex PCR; TCRdb stores just in-frame clones and leaves some out. The sample comprises about 200,000 clones, roughly 89% of which are singletons, and 5.5% to 7.5% rests with the top ten. Material for sequencing was peripheral blood. The genes are TRBV28 and TRBJ1-2; tentatively, D is TRBD1 (5 bases). The TCR comes from a man aged 60 to 75 who had recovered from COVID-19. The DNA of the CDR3 is TGTGCCAGCACCCCAGGTGGGGCAGGTAGTGACTATGGCTACACCTTC. Its translation is CASTPGGAGSDYGYTF.